The 4 T cell receptor beta chains below all came from one sample that was sequenced in a study of T cell repertoires in cytomegalovirus infection. TCRdb processed the reads anew with MiXCR; each CDR3 protein has one entry. The data hold roughly 600,000 distinct CDR3 sequences, with about 24% observed a single time. Sequencing was performed on CD8+ T cells from PBMCs. The receptor set was obtained from a human donor in good health (CMV status not recorded). Some clones in this sample may be carry-over from other donors' samples.

The genes are TRBV29-1 and TRBJ2-1, with TRBD1 matching over 7 bases. The CDR3 length is 12 residues. Germline lookup yields CDR1 SQVTM and CDR2 ANQGSEA. Trimming removed 6 bases from V and 8 bases from J; junction bases left unmatched: 7. CDR3 DNA sequence: TGCAGCGTCCTAGAAGGGGGCGATGAGCAGTTCTTC. It yields the protein CSVLEGGDEQFF.

The chain is built from TRBV6-2 or TRBV6-3 and TRBJ2-7; D not resolved. There are 14 residues in the CDR3. The V end was cut by 1 base, the J end by 2 bases, with 9 bases between. The germline CDR1 and CDR2 sequences are MNHEY and SVGEGT. CDR3 sequence: CASSYLGNPYEQYV. CDR3 bases: TGTGCCAGCAGTTACTTAGGGAACCCCTACGAGCAGTACGTC.

This clonotype was counted a few times. This chain connects TRBV6-6 to TRBJ1-1; tentative D call: TRBD1 (5 bases). The germline gives CDR1 MNHNY, CDR2 SVGAGI (reference sequence). V lost 0 bases and J 0 bases, leaving 14 bases between the germline ends. CDR3 size: 17 residues. DNA of the CDR3: TGTGCCAGCAGTTACTCGGGAGGGGCGGAGATGAACACTGAAGCTTTCTTT. The encoded protein is CASSYSGGAEMNTEAFF.

The J gene is TRBJ2-3, the V gene TRBV29-1; D is unresolved. Trimming removed 4 bases from V and 0 bases from J, with 8 bases in between. Per the germline V gene, CDR1 is SQVTM and CDR2 is ANQGSEA. The CDR3 runs 13 residues. The CDR3 region is CSVVPVSTDTQYF. CDR3 DNA: TGCAGCGTTGTACCAGTTAGCACAGATACGCAGTATTTT.